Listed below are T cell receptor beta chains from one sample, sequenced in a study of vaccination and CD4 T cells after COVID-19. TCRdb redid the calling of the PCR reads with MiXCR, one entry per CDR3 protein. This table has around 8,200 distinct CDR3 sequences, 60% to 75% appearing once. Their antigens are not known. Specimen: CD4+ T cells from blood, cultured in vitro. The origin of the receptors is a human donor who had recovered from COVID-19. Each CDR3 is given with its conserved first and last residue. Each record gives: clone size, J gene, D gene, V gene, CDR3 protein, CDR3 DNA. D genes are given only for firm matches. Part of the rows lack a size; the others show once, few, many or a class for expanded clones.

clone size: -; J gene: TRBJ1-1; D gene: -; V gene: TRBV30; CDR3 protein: CAWSTSTYQGNTEAFF; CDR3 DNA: TGTGCCTGGAGTACTTCAACCTATCAGGGGAACACTGAAGCTTTCTTT
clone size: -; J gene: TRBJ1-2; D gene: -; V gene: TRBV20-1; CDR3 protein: CSAWDGAGYTF; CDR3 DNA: TGCAGTGCTTGGGACGGGGCGGGCTACACCTTC
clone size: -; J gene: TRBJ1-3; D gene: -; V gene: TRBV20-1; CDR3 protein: CSAVTTGNTIYF; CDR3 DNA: TGCAGTGCGGTTACTACTGGAAACACCATATATTTT
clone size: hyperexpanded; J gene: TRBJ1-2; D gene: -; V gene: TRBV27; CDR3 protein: CASSLYDGPNYGYTF; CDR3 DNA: TGTGCCAGCAGTTTATATGACGGACCTAACTATGGCTACACCTTC
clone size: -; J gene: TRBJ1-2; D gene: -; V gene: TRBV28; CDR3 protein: CASFNLQGANYGYTF; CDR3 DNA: TGTGCCAGCTTTAACCTACAGGGAGCTAACTATGGCTACACCTTC
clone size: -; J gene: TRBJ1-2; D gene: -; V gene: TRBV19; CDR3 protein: CASLRLEGSNYGYTF; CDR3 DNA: TGTGCCAGTCTCCGATTGGAGGGGAGTAACTATGGCTACACCTTC
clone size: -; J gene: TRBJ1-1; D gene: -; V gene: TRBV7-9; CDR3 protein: CASSLLGGNTEAFF; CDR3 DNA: TGTGCCAGCAGCTTACTTGGTGGGAACACTGAAGCTTTCTTT
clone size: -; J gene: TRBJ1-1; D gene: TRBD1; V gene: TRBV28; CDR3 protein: CASTVIVQGASTEAFF; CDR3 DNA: TGTGCCAGCACCGTTATCGTCCAGGGGGCTAGCACTGAAGCTTTCTTT
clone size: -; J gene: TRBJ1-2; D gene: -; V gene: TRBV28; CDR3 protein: CASRAGLSKYGYTF; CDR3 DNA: TGTGCCAGCAGGGCAGGGTTGTCGAAATATGGCTACACCTTC
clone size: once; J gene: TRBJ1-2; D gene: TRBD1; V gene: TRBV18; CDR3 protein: CASSPQRTGYGYTF; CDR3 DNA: TGTGCCAGCTCACCCCAGAGGACAGGCTATGGCTACACCTTC
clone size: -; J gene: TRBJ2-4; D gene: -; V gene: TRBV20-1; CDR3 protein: CSARDTRTMDIQYF; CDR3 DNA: TGCAGTGCTCGAGACACGCGGACTATGGACATTCAGTACTTC
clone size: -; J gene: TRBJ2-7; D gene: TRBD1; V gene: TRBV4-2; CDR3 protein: CASSPQGTGPYEQYF; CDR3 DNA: TGTGCCAGCAGCCCCCAAGGGACAGGTCCCTACGAGCAGTACTTC
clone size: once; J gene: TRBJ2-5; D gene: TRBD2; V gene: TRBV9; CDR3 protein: CASSVSSSGVPETQYF; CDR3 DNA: TGTGCCAGCAGCGTGTCGTCTAGCGGGGTACCTGAGACCCAGTACTTC
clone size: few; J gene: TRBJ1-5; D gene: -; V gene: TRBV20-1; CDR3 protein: CSARGGGAVSNQPQHF; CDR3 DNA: TGCAGTGCTAGAGGAGGAGGGGCCGTTAGCAATCAGCCCCAGCATTTT
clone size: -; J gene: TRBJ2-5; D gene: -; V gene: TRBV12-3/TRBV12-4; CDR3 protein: CASSLQEAGETQYF; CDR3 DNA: TGTGCCAGCAGTCTACAGGAGGCTGGGGAGACCCAGTACTTC
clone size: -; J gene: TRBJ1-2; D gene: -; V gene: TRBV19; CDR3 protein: CASSTLTSTANYGYTF; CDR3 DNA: TGTGCCAGTAGTACCTTAACATCGACAGCTAACTATGGCTACACCTTC
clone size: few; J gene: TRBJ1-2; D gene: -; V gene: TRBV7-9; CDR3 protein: CASSLGSFRLDYGYTF; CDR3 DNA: TGTGCCAGCAGCTTAGGTTCATTTCGGCTGGACTATGGCTACACCTTC
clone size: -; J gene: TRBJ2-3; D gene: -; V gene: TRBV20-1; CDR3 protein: CSARPVDTQYF; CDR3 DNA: TGCAGTGCGCGGCCGGTAGATACGCAGTATTTT